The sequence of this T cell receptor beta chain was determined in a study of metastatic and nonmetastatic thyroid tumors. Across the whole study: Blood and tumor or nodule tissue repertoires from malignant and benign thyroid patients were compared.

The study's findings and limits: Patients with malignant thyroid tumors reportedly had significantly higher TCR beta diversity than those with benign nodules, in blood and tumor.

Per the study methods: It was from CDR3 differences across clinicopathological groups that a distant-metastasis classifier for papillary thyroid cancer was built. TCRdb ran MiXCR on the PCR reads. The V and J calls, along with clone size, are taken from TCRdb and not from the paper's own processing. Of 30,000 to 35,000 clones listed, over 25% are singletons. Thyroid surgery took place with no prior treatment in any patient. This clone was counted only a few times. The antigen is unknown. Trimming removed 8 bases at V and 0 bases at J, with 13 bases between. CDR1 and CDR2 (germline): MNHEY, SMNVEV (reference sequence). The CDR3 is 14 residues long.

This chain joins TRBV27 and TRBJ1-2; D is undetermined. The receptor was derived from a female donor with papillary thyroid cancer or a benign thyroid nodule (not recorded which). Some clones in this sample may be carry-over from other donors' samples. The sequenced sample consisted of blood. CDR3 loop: CASHSIGSNYGYTF. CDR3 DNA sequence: TGTGCCAGCCACTCCATAGGATCTAACTATGGCTACACCTTC.